This T cell receptor (beta chain) came from a study of regulatory T cells in long-lasting Graves disease. Time point meaning: newly diagnosed GD, antithyroid drugs for less than 3 months. Making the TCR library involved RNA that had been extracted from PBMCs. Building of the TCR beta libraries involved iRepertoire HTBI primers and Arm-PCR of CDR3 regions. The authors' processing: Samples revealed roughly 60 TRBV and about 15 TRBJ segments. TCRdb analysed the multiplex PCR reads with MiXCR anew, one entry per CDR3 protein. Clone size and V and J calls follow TCRdb, not the original study. Of a few hundred thousand distinct CDR3 sequences listed, about 13% were seen once; the top ten hold 10%. The CDR3 loop spans 14 amino acids. CDR1 and CDR2 from the germline V gene are SGHAT and FQDESV (reference sequence). J was trimmed by 5 bases and V by 5 bases; bases with no gene match: 3. The sample holds many counts of this clonotype.

These data also formed part of another study, on T cells in Graves' hyperthyroidism and ophthalmopathy.

The source material was peripheral blood mononuclear cells (PBMCs), sampled at new diagnosis, from a patient treated with antithyroid drugs. The chain uses TRBV11-1 and TRBJ2-2, with 9 bases fitting TRBD1. This TCR came from a man aged 30-40 years with Graves disease. CDR3 residues: CASSGTGFTGELFF. In DNA form, the CDR3 reads TGTGCCAGCAGCGGGACAGGGTTTACCGGGGAGCTGTTTTTT. The full variable domain, in which reference TRBV11-1 and TRBJ2-2 provide the parts outside the CDR3, is EAEVAQSPRYKITEKSQAVAFWCDPISGHATLYWYRQILGQGPELLVQFQDESVVDDSQLPKDRFSAERLKGVDSTLKIQPAELGDSAMYLCASSGTGFTGELFFGEGSRLTVL.